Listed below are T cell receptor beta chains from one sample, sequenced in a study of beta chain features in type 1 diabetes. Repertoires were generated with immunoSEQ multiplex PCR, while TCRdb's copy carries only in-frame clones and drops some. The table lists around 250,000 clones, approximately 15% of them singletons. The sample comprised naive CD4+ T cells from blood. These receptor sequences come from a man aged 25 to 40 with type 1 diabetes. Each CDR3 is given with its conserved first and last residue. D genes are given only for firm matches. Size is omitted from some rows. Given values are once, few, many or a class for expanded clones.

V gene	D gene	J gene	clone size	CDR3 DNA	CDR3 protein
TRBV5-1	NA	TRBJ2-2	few	TGCGCCAGCAGCATTGGTTCAGGGCCCGGGGAGCTGTTTTTT	CASSIGSGPGELFF
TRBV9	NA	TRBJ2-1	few	TGTGCCAGCAGCGTAGATTTGAGGGACTACAATGAGCAGTTCTTC	CASSVDLRDYNEQFF
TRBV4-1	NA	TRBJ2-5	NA	TGCGCCAGCAGCCAAGACCCCCAGAAGAGCACAGGAGAGACCCAGTACTTC	CASSQDPQKSTGETQYF
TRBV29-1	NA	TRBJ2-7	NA	TGCAGCGTTGGTCCCAGTGGCCAATACTACGAGCAGTACTTC	CSVGPSGQYYEQYF
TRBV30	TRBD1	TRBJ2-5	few	TGTGCCTGGACCAAAGGGACAGGCCACCAAGAGACCCAGTACTTC	CAWTKGTGHQETQYF
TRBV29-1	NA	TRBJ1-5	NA	TGCAGCGTTCAGGGCGTCAATCAGCCCCAGCATTTT	CSVQGVNQPQHF
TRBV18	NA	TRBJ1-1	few	TGTGCCAGCTCACCTCGACAGGAGAACACTGAAGCTTTCTTT	CASSPRQENTEAFF
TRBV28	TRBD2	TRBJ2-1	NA	TGTGCCTCGGGGACTAGCGGGATCGGGGAGCAGTTCTTC	CASGTSGIGEQFF
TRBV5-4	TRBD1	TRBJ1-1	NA	TGTGCCAGCAGCTCGGGACAGGGTCAGAACACTGAAGCTTTCTTT	CASSSGQGQNTEAFF
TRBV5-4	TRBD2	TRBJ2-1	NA	TGTGCCAGCAGCTTGAAACTAGCGGGAGGTGGAAATGAGCAGTTCTTC	CASSLKLAGGGNEQFF
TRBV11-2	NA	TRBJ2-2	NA	TGTGCCAGCAGCTTTGGGGGGAACGGGGAGCTGTTTTTT	CASSFGGNGELFF
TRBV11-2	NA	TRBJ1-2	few	TGTGCCAGCAGCTCCGGGCAGGGCCGCGGCTACACCTTC	CASSSGQGRGYTF
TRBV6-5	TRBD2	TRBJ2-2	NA	TGTGCCAGCGAGGGGCGGGGGGGCCGACACGGGGAGCTGTTTTTT	CASEGRGGRHGELFF
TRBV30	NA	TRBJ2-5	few	TGTGCCTGGAGTCAAGGGCAGGGGCAAGAGACCCAGTACTTC	CAWSQGQGQETQYF
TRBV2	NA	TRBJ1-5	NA	TGTGCCAGCAGTGTAGTAGGTGACAGTTATAGCAATCAGCCCCAGCATTTT	CASSVVGDSYSNQPQHF
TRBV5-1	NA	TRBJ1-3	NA	TGCGCCAGCAGCCCGCAGGGTAAATCGGGAAACACCATATATTTT	CASSPQGKSGNTIYF
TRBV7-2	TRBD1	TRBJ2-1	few	TGTGCCAGCAGCGCAGGGGGCAGTTACAATGAGCAGTTCTTC	CASSAGGSYNEQFF
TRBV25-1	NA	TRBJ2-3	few	TGTGCCAGCAGTGAATTCAGGGGCCCCACAGATACGCAGTATTTT	CASSEFRGPTDTQYF
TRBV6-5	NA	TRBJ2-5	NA	TGTGCCAGCAGCCGGTGGAGGCGAGAGACCCAGTACTTC	CASSRWRRETQYF
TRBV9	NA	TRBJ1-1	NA	TGTGCCAGCAGCGGGGGCAGGAACTTTGACACTGAAGCTTTCTTT	CASSGGRNFDTEAFF
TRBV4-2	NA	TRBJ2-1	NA	TGTGCCAGCAGCCGAGGGGACTCAGGGGAGCAGTTCTTC	CASSRGDSGEQFF
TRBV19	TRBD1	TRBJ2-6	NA	TGTGCCAGTAGTATCGATGGGACAGACGCCATCTCTGGGGCCAACGTCCTGACTTTC	CASSIDGTDAISGANVLTF
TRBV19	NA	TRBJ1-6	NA	TGTGCCAGTAGTCCAGGGGACGGCTATAATTCACCCCTCCACTTT	CASSPGDGYNSPLHF
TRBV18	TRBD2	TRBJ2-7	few	TGTGCCAGCGGAGGGACTAGCGGGGATGAGCAGTACTTC	CASGGTSGDEQYF
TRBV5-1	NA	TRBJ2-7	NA	TGCGCCAGCAGCCTTGAGTCCAGCGGCCTGAACGAGCAGTACTTC	CASSLESSGLNEQYF
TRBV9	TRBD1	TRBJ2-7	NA	TGTGCCAGCAGCGTAGCCGGGACAGGGACCTACGAGCAGTACTTC	CASSVAGTGTYEQYF
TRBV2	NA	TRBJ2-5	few	TGTGCCAGCACCGTAGCGGAGGGGACCCAGTACTTC	CASTVAEGTQYF
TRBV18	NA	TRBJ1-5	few	TGTGCCAGCTCACGGCGGGGAGGAAGCAATCAGCCCCAGCATTTT	CASSRRGGSNQPQHF
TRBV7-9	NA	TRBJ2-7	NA	TGTGCCAGCACCCGAGGGACCCGGGACTTCTCCTACGAGCAGTACTTC	CASTRGTRDFSYEQYF
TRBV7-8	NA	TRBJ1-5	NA	TGTGCCAGCAGCTACCGGGACACCAATCAGCCCCAGCATTTT	CASSYRDTNQPQHF
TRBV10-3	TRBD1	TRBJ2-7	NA	TGTGCCATCAGTGGAACAGGGGCGACATACGAGCAGTACTTC	CAISGTGATYEQYF